A single sample is the source of the 25 T cell receptor beta chains below, sequenced in a study of T cells after yellow fever vaccination. TCRdb called the 5' RACE reads again in MiXCR, with one record for every CDR3 protein. This sample has around 360,000 distinct CDR3 sequences, with around a tenth found just once. Sequencing was performed on PBMCs, taken on the day of the first yellow fever vaccination. The receptors shown here come from a man aged 18 to 30 who received the YFV17D yellow fever vaccine.

Only a few counts were recorded for this clonotype. The chain combines TRBV4-3 with TRBJ2-7; 12 bases fit TRBD1. Trimming removed 3 bases from V and 5 bases from J; junction bases left unmatched: 2. The CDR3 has 14 residues. Per germline, CDR1 LGHNA and CDR2 YSLEER. In DNA form, the CDR3 reads TGCGCCAGCAGCCAGGGACAGGGGGCCGACGAGCAGTACTTC. Translation: CASSQGQGADEQYF.

This clonotype was observed at least ten times. The chain joins TRBV3-1 to TRBJ1-5; D is uncertain. The germline CDR1 and CDR2 sequences are LGHDT and YNNKEL (reference sequence). The V end was cut by 1 base, the J end by 5 bases, with 3 bases between. CDR3 size: 12 residues. Here the CDR3 reads CASSQGDQPQHF. CDR3 DNA: TGTGCCAGCAGCCAAGGGGATCAGCCCCAGCATTTT.

This chain joins TRBV5-1 and TRBJ1-1; D ambiguous. V lost 4 bases, J lost 2 bases, and 12 bases lay in between. Germline assignment: CDR1 SGHRS and CDR2 YFSETQ. The CDR3 covers 14 residues. The CDR3 nucleotides read TGCGCCAGCAGCGGCCTAGGGCAAAACACTGAAGCTTTCTTT. Its protein product is CASSGLGQNTEAFF.

The CDR3 region has the DNA TGCGCCAGCAGCCAAGATTGGTACACATTTAACACTGAAGCTTTCTTT. Translating gives CASSQDWYTFNTEAFF. The chain carries TRBV4-1 and TRBJ1-1, with no clear D. V lost 0 bases to trimming and J lost 2 bases, with 13 bases between them. Germline V gives CDR1 MGHRA, CDR2 YSYEKL. This CDR3 comprises 16 residues.

There are a few counts of this clonotype. The chain uses TRBV19 and TRBJ1-5; D is possibly TRBD1 (6 bases). The CDR3 loop spans 15 amino acids. Trimming pared 9 bases from V and 0 bases from J, leaving 15 bases between. Germline values: CDR1 LNHDA, CDR2 SQIVND (reference sequence). The CDR3 loop is CASCQTGYSNQPQHF. DNA of the CDR3: TGTGCCAGCTGTCAGACAGGCTATAGCAATCAGCCCCAGCATTTT.

The chain uses TRBV20-1 and TRBJ1-2; unclear D gene. The V gene lost 8 bases and the J gene lost 3 bases, with 16 bases spanning the gap. Germline CDR1 and CDR2: DFQATT and SNEGSKA (reference sequence). The CDR3 contains 13 residues. CDR3 sequence: CSPHSGFHYGYTF. CDR3 DNA sequence: TGCAGTCCGCACAGCGGTTTTCACTATGGCTACACCTTC.

This rearrangement joins TRBV6-5 to TRBJ2-5, with D perhaps matching TRBD1 (5 bases). Germline CDR1 reads MNHEY; CDR2 reads SVGAGI. The CDR3 is 15 residues long. V lost 2 bases to trimming and J lost 4 bases, with 14 bases between them. The CDR3 DNA reads TGTGCCAGCAGTTACCGACCGATGGGGCCAGAGACCCAGTACTTC. Translating it yields CASSYRPMGPETQYF.

This clonotype appeared a few times. The chain is built from TRBV20-1 and TRBJ1-2; 12 bases are a match to TRBD1. Germline loops: CDR1 DFQATT, CDR2 SNEGSKA (reference sequence). J lost 9 bases, V lost 5 bases, and 10 bases had no gene match. The CDR3 loop spans 14 amino acids. The CDR3 loop is CSARPGQGAVSYTF. DNA of the CDR3: TGCAGTGCTCGCCCGGGACAGGGGGCAGTTAGCTACACCTTC.

This clonotype was counted between two and nine times. The chain uses TRBV20-1 and TRBJ2-6, with D possibly TRBD1 on 6 matching bases. The germline CDR1 and CDR2 sequences are DFQATT and SNEGSKA (reference sequence). Deletions cut 6 bases from V and 0 bases from J, with 18 bases between. The CDR3 is 17 residues long. The CDR3 DNA is TGCAGTGCGCCGACGACAGGTTATAGCTCTGGGGCCAACGTCCTGACTTTC. Amino acid sequence: CSAPTTGYSSGANVLTF.

This clonotype was counted between two and nine times. V and J are TRBV20-1 and TRBJ2-2, with 7 positions matching TRBD1. This CDR3 spans 14 amino acids. Trimming cost V 3 bases and J 2 bases; bases outside gene matches: 3. CDR1 and CDR2 (germline): DFQATT, SNEGSKA (reference sequence). The chain's CDR3 is CSARGTVNTGELFF. The CDR3, as DNA: TGCAGTGCTAGGGGGACAGTCAACACCGGGGAGCTGTTTTTT.

This clonotype has just a few counts. The chain couples TRBV29-1 to TRBJ2-3; TRBD1 is a possible D gene (5 bases). Germline V lookup: CDR1 SQVTM, CDR2 ANQGSEA. Trimming cost V 4 bases and J 5 bases, with 10 bases left between them. The CDR3 covers 12 residues. CDR3 loop: CSVVQGLDTQYF. CDR3 DNA: TGCAGCGTTGTCCAGGGCCTAGATACGCAGTATTTT.

The V call is TRBV7-9, the J call TRBJ2-1, with 8 bases that match TRBD1. The CDR3 covers 13 residues. From germline, CDR1 is SEHNR and CDR2 FQNEAQ (reference sequence). Trimming cost V 5 bases and J 6 bases; bases outside gene matches: 3. CDR3 in DNA: TGTGCCAGCAGCGGACAGGGAATCAATGAGCAGTTCTTC. It translates to CASSGQGINEQFF.

As DNA, the CDR3 is TGTGCCAGCACCCTACCCCAGGGTGGGAACACTGAAGCTTTCTTT. This encodes CASTLPQGGNTEAFF. J is TRBJ1-1 and V is TRBV7-9, with D tentatively TRBD1 (5 bases). From germline, CDR1 is SEHNR and CDR2 FQNEAQ (reference sequence). V was cut by 7 bases and J by 1 base, with 16 bases left in between. The CDR3 totals 15 residues.

This clonotype appeared a few times. The chain couples TRBV7-6 to TRBJ2-5; a weak D match, TRBD1 (5 bases). Germline lookup yields CDR1 SGHVS and CDR2 FNYEAQ. This CDR3 has 17 residues. V was pared by 4 bases and J by 5 bases, with 23 bases between. This CDR3 is CASSSSTNRFRSETQYF. CDR3 nucleotide sequence: TGTGCCAGCAGCTCGTCCACAAACAGGTTTAGATCGGAGACCCAGTACTTC.

This clonotype was seen a handful of times. The rearrangement links TRBV6-2 or TRBV6-3 to TRBJ2-1; D is uncertain. Deletions cut 3 bases from V and 6 bases from J, with 6 bases between. Per the germline V gene, CDR1 is MNHEY and CDR2 is SVGEGT. The CDR3 covers 12 residues. CDR3 in DNA: TGTGCCAGCAGTTATGGGCTCAATGAGCAGTTCTTC. It translates to CASSYGLNEQFF.

This clonotype was seen a single time. This may be a read error, as it is one base from a much larger clone. The rearrangement uses TRBV20-1 and TRBJ2-3; 8 bases align to TRBD2. Germline loops: CDR1 DFQATT, CDR2 SNEGSKA (reference sequence). The V and J ends lost 4 bases and 4 bases, in that order; junction bases with no gene match: 22. The CDR3 consists of 19 residues. This chain's CDR3 is CSAIGHGGAGTRGADTQYF. In DNA, the CDR3 is TGCAGTGCTATAGGGCATGGGGGTGCCGGGACTAGAGGGGCAGATACGCAGTATTTT.

This clonotype was counted a few times. The chain has TRBV7-2 and TRBJ1-5; 10 positions match TRBD1. V lost 3 bases, J lost 4 bases, and 6 bases stayed unmatched. CDR3 length: 16 amino acids. Germline V gene lookup returns CDR1 SGHTA and CDR2 FQGNSA. CDR3 nucleotide sequence: TGTGCCAGCAGCTTCGGCGGGACAGGGGTTAATCAGCCCCAGCATTTT. Its protein is CASSFGGTGVNQPQHF. Filled out from reference TRBV7-2 and TRBJ1-5, the complete variable domain reads GAGVSQSPSNKVTEKGKDVELRCDPISGHTALYWYRQSLGQGLEFLIYFQGNSAPDKSGLPSDRFSAERTGGSVSTLTIQRTQQEDSAVYLCASSFGGTGVNQPQHFGDGTRLSIL.

The chain carries TRBV5-1 and TRBJ1-2; D might be TRBD1 (5 bases). The CDR3 has 12 residues. In germline, CDR1 is SGHRS, CDR2 YFSETQ. The V gene lost 3 bases and the J gene lost 10 bases, with 13 bases spanning the gap. DNA of the CDR3: TGCGCCAGCAGCTCCCCGCCAGGGCCCTACACCTTC. Amino acid sequence: CASSSPPGPYTF.

The J gene is TRBJ1-1, the V gene TRBV12-3 or TRBV12-4, with D unresolved. The CDR3 length is 15 residues. Trimming removed 5 bases at V and 3 bases at J, with 16 bases between. CDR3 DNA: TGTGCCAGCAGTGGGATGTCGGTGGACTACACTGAAGCTTTCTTT. Translating gives CASSGMSVDYTEAFF.

This clonotype was observed once. This may be a read error, as it is one base from a much larger clone. The chain uses TRBV20-1 and TRBJ2-1; D is undetermined. The length of the CDR3 is 15 residues. V was shortened by 3 bases and J by 0 bases, with 12 bases between the two germline ends. The germline V gene encodes CDR1 DFQATT and CDR2 SNEGSKA (reference sequence). The CDR3 reads CSARRPNSSYNEQFF. For the CDR3, the DNA is TGCAGTGCTAGGAGACCCAACAGCTCCTACAATGAGCAGTTCTTC.

This clonotype has just a few counts. The rearrangement joins TRBV5-5 to TRBJ2-5; no clear D. The CDR3 has 12 amino acids. Germline CDR1 and CDR2: SGHKS and YYEKEE (reference sequence). The germline V and J ends were trimmed by 4 bases and 5 bases, with 9 bases remaining between them. The CDR3 protein is CASSPNWETQYF. Written as DNA, the CDR3 is TGTGCCAGCAGCCCAAACTGGGAGACCCAGTACTTC.

The table lists this clonotype with many counts. V is TRBV4-1 and J is TRBJ2-3, with unresolved D. The CDR3 has 12 amino acids. CDR1 MGHRA and CDR2 YSYEKL come from the germline V gene. V lost 1 base and J lost 4, with 3 bases in between. CDR3 in DNA: TGCGCCAGCAGCCAAGCGGCAGATACGCAGTATTTT. Translated: CASSQAADTQYF.

This clonotype was counted only a few times. This chain joins TRBV19 and TRBJ2-3; 13 bases match TRBD2. Germline values: CDR1 LNHDA, CDR2 SQIVND (reference sequence). V gave up 5 bases and J gave up 4 bases; unmatched junction bases: 6. The CDR3 contains 16 residues. Here the CDR3 reads CASSVTSGGAADTQYF. The CDR3 bases are TGTGCCAGTAGTGTTACTAGCGGGGGGGCAGCAGATACGCAGTATTTT.

The rearrangement links TRBV20-1 to TRBJ1-4; a possible D gene is TRBD1 (6 bases). Germline CDR1 DFQATT, CDR2 SNEGSKA (reference sequence). V lost 6 bases to trimming and J lost 5 bases, with 13 bases between them. CDR3 length: 13 amino acids. CDR3 coding DNA: TGCAGTGCCGACGACAGGAGCAATGAAAAACTGTTTTTT. This codes for CSADDRSNEKLFF.

This clonotype was detected many times. The chain recombines TRBV18 with TRBJ1-5; D unresolved. CDR1 and CDR2 from the germline V gene are KGHSH and LQKENI. The CDR3 is made up of 13 amino acids. The ends were cut back, 8 bases at V and 0 bases at J, with 8 bases in the middle. The CDR3 spells CASSPSSNQPQHF. The CDR3 nucleotides read TGTGCCAGCAGCCCCTCTAGCAATCAGCCCCAGCATTTT.